These 15 T cell receptor beta chains share one sample of origin, sequenced in a study of cytomegalovirus exposure and HLA in healthy donors. The PCR had 60 Vbeta and 13 Jbeta primers. Sequencing used immunoSEQ multiplex PCR; TCRdb keeps in-frame clones, though not all of them. Among roughly 90,000 clones, around 79% were seen once, and the ten largest hold 4.6%. Specimen: PBMCs. The receptor set was obtained from a woman aged 40 to 50 in good health and CMV-seropositive.

This clone was picked up a small number of times. The chain couples TRBV4-3 to TRBJ2-7; 7 bases are a match to TRBD2. The germline gives CDR1 LGHNA, CDR2 YSLEER. The CDR3 contains 14 residues. V lost 0 bases and J lost 6; bases outside the gene matches: 5. CDR3 sequence reads: CASSQEWGGTEQYF. The CDR3 coding sequence is TGCGCCAGCAGCCAAGAGTGGGGGGGGACCGAGCAGTACTTC.

The V gene is TRBV6-5, the J gene TRBJ2-7; no definite D call. The CDR3 covers 13 residues. Trimming took off 2 bases at V and 7 bases at J, with 12 bases between the two ends. From germline, CDR1 is MNHEY and CDR2 SVGAGI. CDR3 bases: TGTGCCAGCAGTTACGGCGGCACTGGGGAGCAGTACTTC. Translating gives CASSYGGTGEQYF.

The gene calls are TRBV7-9 and TRBJ1-2; a possible D gene is TRBD1 (5 bases). The germline gives CDR1 SEHNR, CDR2 FQNEAQ (reference sequence). Trimming removed 5 bases from V and 2 bases from J, with 9 bases in between. The CDR3 runs 13 residues. CDR3 amino acids: CASSPRGNYGYTF. In DNA, the CDR3 is TGTGCCAGCAGCCCCCGGGGGAACTATGGCTACACCTTC. Using reference TRBV7-9 and TRBJ1-2 for the parts outside the CDR3, the full variable domain is DTGVSQNPRHKITKRGQNVTFRCDPISEHNRLYWYRQTLGQGPEFLTYFQNEAQLEKSRLLSDRFSAERPKGSFSTLEIQRTEQGDSAMYLCASSPRGNYGYTFGSGTRLTVV.

The rearrangement links TRBV7-6 to TRBJ2-5, with 12 bases fitting TRBD1. Trimming removed 6 bases from V and 5 bases from J; junction bases left unmatched: 7. CDR1 SGHVS and CDR2 FNYEAQ come from the germline V gene. The CDR3 contains 15 residues. The CDR3 loop reads CASRSGTGGGETQYF. DNA for the CDR3: TGTGCCAGCAGATCCGGGACAGGGGGCGGTGAGACCCAGTACTTC. The complete variable domain, with remaining parts taken from reference TRBV7-6 and TRBJ2-5, reads GAGVSQSPRYKVTKRGQDVALRCDPISGHVSLYWYRQALGQGPEFLTYFNYEAQQDKSGLPNDRFSAERPEGSISTLTIQRTEQRDSAMYRCASRSGTGGGETQYFGPGTRLLVL.

CDR3: CAISGGEGYTF. CDR3 nucleotides: TGTGCCATCTCAGGGGGAGAAGGCTACACCTTC. V usage is TRBV28 and J usage is TRBJ1-2, with 7 bases matching TRBD1. This CDR3 is 11 amino acids long. From germline, CDR1 is MDHEN and CDR2 SYDVKM. J gave up 8 bases and V 10 bases, and 7 bases lay outside the gene matches.

The chain uses TRBV15 and TRBJ2-1; 8 bases line up with TRBD2. Per the germline V gene, CDR1 is LNHNV and CDR2 is YYDKDF (reference sequence). The CDR3 runs 15 residues. The ends lost 1 base at V and 8 bases at J; junction bases unmatched: 7. CDR3 nucleotides: TGTGCCACCAGCAGAGTCAGCGGGGGCGGCGATGAGCAGTTCTTC. This codes for CATSRVSGGGDEQFF. Full variable domain (missing parts from reference TRBV15 and TRBJ2-1): DAMVIQNPRYQVTQFGKPVTLSCSQTLNHNVMYWYQQKSSQAPKLLFHYYDKDFNNEADTPDNFQSRRPNTSFCFLDIRSPGLGDTAMYLCATSRVSGGGDEQFFGPGTRLTVL.

The chain carries TRBV15 and TRBJ1-4; 8 bases are a match to TRBD1. The junction had 5 bases not matched to a gene; V was cut back by 0 bases and J by 8 bases. Germline values: CDR1 LNHNV, CDR2 YYDKDF (reference sequence). The CDR3 runs 15 residues. CDR3 amino acids: CATSRETGDAEKLFF. As DNA, the CDR3 is TGTGCCACCAGCAGAGAGACAGGGGACGCAGAAAAACTGTTTTTT.

This clone has a handful of counts. The chain employs TRBV7-2 and TRBJ2-6; unclear D gene. V was shortened by 2 bases and J by 2 bases, with 4 bases between the two germline ends. Germline V gene sequence: CDR1 SGHTA, CDR2 FQGNSA. The CDR3 has 14 amino acids. For the CDR3, the DNA is TGTGCCAGCAGCTTAATAACTGGGGCCAACGTCCTGACTTTC. This sequence encodes CASSLITGANVLTF.

Only one count was recorded for this clone. The chain has TRBV19 and TRBJ2-1, with D perhaps TRBD2 (5 bases). Germline loops: CDR1 LNHDA, CDR2 SQIVND (reference sequence). The V and J ends lost 1 base and 9 bases respectively, with 13 bases between them. CDR3 length: 14 residues. CDR3 amino acids: CASSIGALAGEQFF. The DNA of the CDR3 is TGTGCCAGTAGTATAGGCGCGCTAGCTGGTGAGCAGTTCTTC.

The chain carries TRBV7-9 and TRBJ1-1, with 9 bases aligning to TRBD1. The CDR3 is 14 residues long. Germline V CDR1 and CDR2: SEHNR, FQNEAQ (reference sequence). Trimming at V came to 7 bases and at J to 5 bases, leaving 8 bases not matched to a gene. The CDR3 DNA reads as TGTGCCAGCATTTCGGACAGGGGAACTACTGAAGCTTTCTTT. The encoded protein is CASISDRGTTEAFF.

This chain uses TRBV7-9 with TRBJ2-5; TRBD2 matches 14 bases. TRBJ2-7 matches the DNA end more closely, so the J call is doubtful. The CDR3 has 15 residues. Germline-derived CDR1 and CDR2 are SEHNR and FQNEAQ (reference sequence). The CDR3 is CASRPGLAGVYEQYF. CDR3 in DNA: TGTGCCAGCAGGCCGGGACTAGCGGGAGTGTACGAGCAGTACTTC.

J is TRBJ2-1 and V is TRBV6-5; the D is unclear. V was clipped by 10 bases and J by 8 bases, with 12 bases between them. CDR3 size: 11 residues. Germline V gives CDR1 MNHEY, CDR2 SVGAGI. CDR3 bases: TGTGCCACCGCTAGTGGCGATGAGCAGTTCTTC. It encodes CATASGDEQFF.

The V gene is TRBV7-2, the J gene TRBJ1-5, with 7 bases that match TRBD1. This CDR3 is built from 13 residues. V was pared by 5 bases and J by 4 bases, with 2 bases of the junction left unmatched. Germline CDR1 and CDR2: SGHTA and FQGNSA. The CDR3 nucleotides are TGTGCCAGCAGCACAGGGGTAAATCAGCCCCAGCATTTT. It specifies CASSTGVNQPQHF.

V is TRBV27 and J is TRBJ1-1; no reliable D call. Germline V gene lookup returns CDR1 MNHEY and CDR2 SMNVEV (reference sequence). The CDR3 runs 14 residues. V lost 4 bases, J lost 8 bases, and 17 bases lay in between. CDR3 sequence: CASSYMGTGMEAFF. The CDR3 nucleotides are TGTGCCAGCAGTTATATGGGAACGGGGATGGAAGCTTTCTTT.

The V gene is TRBV7-9, the J gene TRBJ2-5; 7 positions match TRBD1. The CDR3 length is 13 residues. Looked up from germline, CDR1 is SEHNR and CDR2 is FQNEAQ (reference sequence). V shed 9 bases and J 2 bases; nucleotides not matched to a gene: 6. CDR3 in amino acids: CASSTGVQETQYF. Written as DNA, the CDR3 is TGTGCCAGTAGTACAGGGGTGCAAGAGACCCAGTACTTC.